The 5 T cell receptor beta chains presented below share a single source sample, sequenced in a study of radiotherapy plus CTLA-4 blockade in lung cancer. TCRdb keeps only in-frame clones here, not all; method: immunoSEQ multiplex PCR. This table has around 55,000 clones, 70% to 85% appearing once. The sample here was peripheral blood, taken from a patient treated with radiotherapy plus ipilimumab. The receptor source for this set is a human donor with non-small cell lung cancer whose response to radiotherapy plus ipilimumab could not be evaluated.

CDR3 loop: CASSLEPGELFF. The CDR3 nucleotides are TGTGCCAGCAGCTTGGAGCCCGGGGAGCTGTTTTTT. The J gene is TRBJ2-2, the V gene TRBV5-4; D unclear. The ends were cut back, 0 bases at V and 6 bases at J, with 3 bases in the middle. The CDR3 extends over 12 amino acids. Germline CDR1 is SGHNT and CDR2 is YYREEE (reference sequence).

This chain uses TRBV6-1 with TRBJ2-2; 10 nucleotides agree with TRBD1. V dropped 4 bases and J dropped 4; count of bases not matched to a gene: 0. Germline V lookup: CDR1 MNHNS, CDR2 SASEGT. The CDR3 extends over 14 amino acids. Written as DNA, the CDR3 is TGTGCCAGCAGTGGGACAGGGGGCACCGGGGAGCTGTTTTTT. Translating it yields CASSGTGGTGELFF.

The chain is built from TRBV10-3 and TRBJ1-1, with 7 bases that match TRBD1. The germline gives CDR1 ENHRY, CDR2 SYGVKD. This CDR3 contains 16 residues. The J segment lost 0 bases and the V segment lost 0 bases, leaving 4 bases of the junction unmatched. CDR3 sequence: CAISESMTGLNTEAFF. The CDR3 DNA sequence: TGTGCCATCAGTGAGTCGATGACAGGGCTGAACACTGAAGCTTTCTTT.

The rearrangement uses TRBV27 and TRBJ1-2, with D possibly matching TRBD1 (6 bases). Trimming removed 5 bases from V and 2 bases from J, with 15 bases in between. There are 15 residues in the CDR3. Germline lookup yields CDR1 MNHEY and CDR2 SMNVEV (reference sequence). The CDR3 nucleotides read TGTGCCAGCAGTCGTGGGACATCCGGCAACTATGGCTACACCTTC. Protein product: CASSRGTSGNYGYTF.

This rearrangement joins TRBV11-2 to TRBJ2-1; 7 bases align to TRBD1. The CDR3 has 17 amino acids. Trimming cost V 1 base and J 6 bases; bases outside gene matches: 12. Germline V gene sequence: CDR1 SGHAT, CDR2 FQNNGV. The CDR3 sequence is CASSLARDRVSINEQFF. The CDR3 DNA reads TGTGCCAGCAGCTTAGCCCGCGACAGGGTTAGCATCAATGAGCAGTTCTTC.